One sample yielded the 5 T cell receptor beta chains listed below, sequenced in a study of identical twins. TCRdb independently ran MiXCR on the 5' RACE reads; one entry per CDR3 protein. The table includes some 790,000 distinct CDR3 sequences, roughly 20% detected once. This sample was also put to use in a study of T cells expressing NK-cell markers.

Sequencing input: PBMCs. The receptor source for this set is a woman in her late teens or twenties in good health.

This clonotype was recorded a few times. This sequence joins TRBV20-1 and TRBJ2-2, with 7 nucleotides matching TRBD2. Germline V gene data show CDR1 as DFQATT and CDR2 as SNEGSKA (reference sequence). Trimming removed 3 bases from V and 4 bases from J; junction bases left unmatched: 8. The CDR3 is made up of 15 amino acids. The CDR3 coding sequence is TGCAGTGCTAGGGCTAGCGGAGCTGGCACCGGGGAGCTGTTTTTT. It codes for CSARASGAGTGELFF.

This clonotype was counted a few times. The V call is TRBV20-1, the J call TRBJ2-3; a possible D gene is TRBD1 (7 bases). This CDR3 spans 15 amino acids. From germline, CDR1 is DFQATT and CDR2 SNEGSKA (reference sequence). V gave up 2 bases and J gave up 6 bases, with 18 bases separating them. The CDR3 region is CSARTGAEGADTQYF. CDR3 nucleotide sequence: TGCAGTGCTAGAACTGGGGCGGAGGGGGCGGATACGCAGTATTTT.

In its sample, this clonotype was seen a few times. This chain uses TRBV20-1 with TRBJ2-5; 10 nucleotides align to TRBD2. The CDR3 spans 15 residues. After removal of 0 bases from V and 5 bases from J, the junction contained 6 bases not matched to a gene. Germline values: CDR1 DFQATT, CDR2 SNEGSKA (reference sequence). The DNA for the CDR3 is TGCAGTGCTAGAGATCCTAGCGGGAGTGGTGAGACCCAGTACTTC. Amino acid sequence: CSARDPSGSGETQYF.

V and J are TRBV5-1 and TRBJ2-1; 12 bases fit TRBD2. V shed 1 base, J shed 8 bases, and the junction held 7 bases outside the gene matches. The CDR3 sequence is 16 residues long. Germline V gene lookup returns CDR1 SGHRS and CDR2 YFSETQ. This CDR3 reads CASSLRTSGIVYEQFF. In DNA, the CDR3 is TGCGCCAGCAGCTTGAGGACTAGCGGGATAGTCTATGAGCAGTTCTTC.

This clonotype occurred a few times. The rearrangement joins TRBV9 to TRBJ2-5; D not certain. The CDR3 has 12 residues. Per germline, CDR1 SGDLS and CDR2 YYNGEE. V lost 3 bases, J lost 6 bases, and 9 bases lay in between. In DNA, the CDR3 is TGTGCCAGCAGCGGTGGCTATCAGACCCAGTACTTC. It is translated as CASSGGYQTQYF.